At least ten counts were recorded for the clone carrying this T cell receptor (beta chain). This specimen belongs to a study of metastatic and nonmetastatic thyroid tumors. Through MiXCR, TCRdb re-clonotyped the PCR reads. The sample includes under 45,000 clones, approximately 16% of them seen just once. Nobody among the patients had been given any treatment before thyroid surgery. J lost 2 bases, V lost 7 bases, and 7 bases had no gene match. Germline V gene data show CDR1 as MDHEN and CDR2 as SYDVKM. The CDR3 runs to 16 residues. The chain joins TRBV28 to TRBJ1-5; 11 nucleotides agree with TRBD1. The clonotype comes from a female donor with papillary thyroid cancer or a benign thyroid nodule (not recorded which). Some clones in this sample may be carry-over from other donors' samples. Material: tumor tissue. The CDR3 sequence: CASMGQGVFGNQPQHF. CDR3 DNA sequence: TGTGCCAGCATGGGACAGGGGGTTTTTGGCAATCAGCCCCAGCATTTT.